This entry features one TCR beta chain sequence. Libraries were prepared by immunoSEQ multiplex PCR; TCRdb keeps only in-frame clonotypes and omits some of them. The sample lists just over 250,000 clones, around 90% occurring once. These data are taken from a study of blood T cell repertoires in COVID-19. Study background: In each case, the material was cDNA or gDNA derived from T cells, B-cell-depleted T cells, or PBMCs.

Germline CDR1 is MNHEY and CDR2 is SMNVEV (reference sequence). CDR3 size: 13 residues. Deletions cut 4 bases from V and 7 bases from J, with 13 bases between. Sequenced material: peripheral blood. The chain has TRBV27 and TRBJ1-2, with TRBD1 as a possible D gene (5 bases). This receptor was identified in a woman between 70 and 85 years old with COVID-19, enrolled during active disease. In DNA, the CDR3 is TGTGCCAGCAGTTCAATCAGGGAAGGTGGCTACACCTTC. It codes for CASSSIREGGYTF.